This TCR beta chain was sequenced during a study of early T cells in non-severe SARS-CoV-2 infection. Study as a whole: Alpha and beta chains were unpaired, from unsorted whole-blood bulk RNA. Study findings and constraints: The matching step, a VDJdb search, favored anti-spike CD8 responses and missed private and CD4 specificities.

V lost 1 base and J 9 bases, leaving 4 bases between the germline ends. CDR3 length: 11 residues. There are many counts of this clonotype. The antigen remains unidentified. Tagging with unique molecular identifiers was applied to individual cDNA molecules. TCRdb re-called the 5' RACE reads with MiXCR, one entry per CDR3 protein. In the table there are around 52,000 distinct CDR3 sequences, approximately 6.2% of which are singletons. The sequenced sample was whole blood. This chain connects TRBV12-3 or TRBV12-4 to TRBJ2-1; D unclear. The receptor's source is an adult who was a healthcare worker with PCR-confirmed SARS-CoV-2 infection or an uninfected control (not recorded which). CDR3 sequence (DNA): TGTGCCAGCAGTTTAGTAGGTGAGCAGTTCTTC. It encodes CASSLVGEQFF.